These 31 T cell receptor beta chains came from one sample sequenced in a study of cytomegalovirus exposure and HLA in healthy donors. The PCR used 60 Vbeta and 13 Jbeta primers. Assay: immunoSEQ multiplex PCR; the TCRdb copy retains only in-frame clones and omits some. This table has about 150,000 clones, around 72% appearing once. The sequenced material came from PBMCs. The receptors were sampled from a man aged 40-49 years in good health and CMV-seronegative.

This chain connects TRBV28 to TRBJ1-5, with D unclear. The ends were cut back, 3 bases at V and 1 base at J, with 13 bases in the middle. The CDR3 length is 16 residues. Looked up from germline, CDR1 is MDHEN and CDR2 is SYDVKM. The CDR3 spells CASSLPRQQSNQPQHF. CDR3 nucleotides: TGTGCCAGCAGTTTGCCAAGACAACAGAGCAATCAGCCCCAGCATTTT. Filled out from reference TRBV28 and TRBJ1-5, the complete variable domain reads DVKVTQSSRYLVKRTGEKVFLECVQDMDHENMFWYRQDPGLGLRLIYFSYDVKMKEKGDIPEGYSVSREKKERFSLILESASTNQTSMYLCASSLPRQQSNQPQHFGDGTRLSIL.

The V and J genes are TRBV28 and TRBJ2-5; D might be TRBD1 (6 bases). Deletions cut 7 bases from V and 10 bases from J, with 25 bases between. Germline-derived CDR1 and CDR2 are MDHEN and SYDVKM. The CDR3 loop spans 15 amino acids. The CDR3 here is CASNPRAGAASNQYF. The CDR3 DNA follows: TGTGCCAGCAACCCTAGGGCAGGGGCCGCCTCAAACCAGTACTTC.

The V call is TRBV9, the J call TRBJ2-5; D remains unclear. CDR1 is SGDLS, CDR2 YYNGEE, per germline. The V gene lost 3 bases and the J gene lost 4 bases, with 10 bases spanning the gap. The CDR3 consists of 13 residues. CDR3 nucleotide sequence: TGTGCCAGCAGCGCCGGGTCGGGAGAGACCCAGTACTTC. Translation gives CASSAGSGETQYF.

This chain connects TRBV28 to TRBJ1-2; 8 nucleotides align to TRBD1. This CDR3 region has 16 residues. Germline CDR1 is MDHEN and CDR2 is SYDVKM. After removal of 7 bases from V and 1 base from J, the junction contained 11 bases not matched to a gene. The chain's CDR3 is CASTKPGQEHNYGYTF. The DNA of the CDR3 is TGTGCCAGCACAAAACCGGGACAGGAGCATAACTATGGCTACACCTTC.

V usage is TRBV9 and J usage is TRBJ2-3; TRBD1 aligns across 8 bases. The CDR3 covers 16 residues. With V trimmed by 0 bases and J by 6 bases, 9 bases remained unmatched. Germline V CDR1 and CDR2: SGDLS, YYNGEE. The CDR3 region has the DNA TGTGCCAGCAGCGTAGGTGGGCAGGGGGCAACGGATACGCAGTATTTT. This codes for CASSVGGQGATDTQYF.

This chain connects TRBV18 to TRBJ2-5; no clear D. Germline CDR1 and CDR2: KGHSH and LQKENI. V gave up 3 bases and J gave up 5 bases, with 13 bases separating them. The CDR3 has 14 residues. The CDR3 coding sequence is TGTGCCAGCTCACCCGCGGTCCAGATCGAGACCCAGTACTTC. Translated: CASSPAVQIETQYF.

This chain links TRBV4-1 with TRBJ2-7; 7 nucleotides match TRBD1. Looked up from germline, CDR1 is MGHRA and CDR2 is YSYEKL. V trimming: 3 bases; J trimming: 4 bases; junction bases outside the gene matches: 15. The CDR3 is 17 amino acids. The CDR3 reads CASSQNVVGTVGYEQYF. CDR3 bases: TGCGCCAGCAGCCAGAACGTCGTCGGGACAGTGGGTTACGAGCAGTACTTC.

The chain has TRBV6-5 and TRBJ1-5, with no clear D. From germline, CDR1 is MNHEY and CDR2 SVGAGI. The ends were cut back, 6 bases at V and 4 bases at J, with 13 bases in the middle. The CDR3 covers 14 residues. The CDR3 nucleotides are TGTGCCAGCAGACCCCTTAGTCGTAATCAGCCCCAGCATTTT. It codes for CASRPLSRNQPQHF.

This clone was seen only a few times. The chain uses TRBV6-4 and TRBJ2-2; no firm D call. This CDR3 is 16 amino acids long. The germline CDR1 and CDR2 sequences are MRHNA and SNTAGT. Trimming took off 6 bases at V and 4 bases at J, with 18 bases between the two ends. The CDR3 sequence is CASRALEELCTGELFF. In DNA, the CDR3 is TGTGCCAGCAGAGCTTTAGAGGAGTTATGCACCGGGGAGCTGTTTTTT.

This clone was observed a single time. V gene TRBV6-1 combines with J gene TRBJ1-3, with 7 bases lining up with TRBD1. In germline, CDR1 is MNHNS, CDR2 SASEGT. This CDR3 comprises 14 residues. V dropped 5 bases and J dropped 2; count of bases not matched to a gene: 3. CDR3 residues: CASSSDRAGNTIYF. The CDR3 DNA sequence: TGTGCCAGCAGTTCCGACAGGGCTGGAAACACCATATATTTT.

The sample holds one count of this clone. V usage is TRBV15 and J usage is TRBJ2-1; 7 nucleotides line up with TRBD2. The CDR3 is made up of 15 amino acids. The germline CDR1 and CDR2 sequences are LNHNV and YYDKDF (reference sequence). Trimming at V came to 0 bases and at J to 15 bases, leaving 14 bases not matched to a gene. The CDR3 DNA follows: TGTGCCACCAGCAGAGATATGTTGGTTGGGAGGGTCGCGTTCTTC. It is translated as CATSRDMLVGRVAFF.

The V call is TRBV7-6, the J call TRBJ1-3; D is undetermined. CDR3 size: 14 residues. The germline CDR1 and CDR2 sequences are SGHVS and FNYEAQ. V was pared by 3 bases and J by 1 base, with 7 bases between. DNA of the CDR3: TGTGCCAGCAGCTTGGGGAGTTCTGGAAACACCATATATTTT. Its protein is CASSLGSSGNTIYF.

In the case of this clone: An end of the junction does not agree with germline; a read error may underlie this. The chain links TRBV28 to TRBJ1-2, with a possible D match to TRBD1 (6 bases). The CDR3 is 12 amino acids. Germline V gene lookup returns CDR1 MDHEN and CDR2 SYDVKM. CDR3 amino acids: CASSSRGYGYPF. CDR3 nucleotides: TGTGCCAGCAGTTCCAGGGGATATGGCTACCCCTTC.

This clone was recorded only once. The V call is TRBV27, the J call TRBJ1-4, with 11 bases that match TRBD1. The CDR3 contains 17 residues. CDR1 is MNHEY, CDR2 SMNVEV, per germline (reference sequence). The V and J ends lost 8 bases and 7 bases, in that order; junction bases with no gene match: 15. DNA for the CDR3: TGTGCCAGCCATCCGGGACAGGGGGTTCGTTTCGGTGAAAAACTGTTTTTT. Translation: CASHPGQGVRFGEKLFF.

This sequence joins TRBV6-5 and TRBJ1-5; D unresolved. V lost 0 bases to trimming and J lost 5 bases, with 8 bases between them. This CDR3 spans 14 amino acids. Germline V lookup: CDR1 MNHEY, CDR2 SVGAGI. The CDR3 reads CASSYSQWDQPQHF. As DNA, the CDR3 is TGTGCCAGCAGTTACTCACAGTGGGATCAGCCCCAGCATTTT.

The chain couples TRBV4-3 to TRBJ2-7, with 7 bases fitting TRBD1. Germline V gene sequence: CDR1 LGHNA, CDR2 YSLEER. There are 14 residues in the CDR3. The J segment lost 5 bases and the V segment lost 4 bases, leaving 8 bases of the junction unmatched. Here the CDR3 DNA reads TGCGCCAGCAGCCCCGGGACAGTCTTCCACGAGCAGTACTTC. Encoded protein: CASSPGTVFHEQYF.

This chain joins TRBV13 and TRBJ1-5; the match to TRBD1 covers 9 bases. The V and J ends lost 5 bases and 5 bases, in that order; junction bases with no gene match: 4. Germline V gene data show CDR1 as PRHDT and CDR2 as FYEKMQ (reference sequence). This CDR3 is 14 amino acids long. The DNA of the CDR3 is TGTGCCAGCAGCAGAGGACAGGGGCATCAGCCCCAGCATTTT. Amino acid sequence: CASSRGQGHQPQHF.

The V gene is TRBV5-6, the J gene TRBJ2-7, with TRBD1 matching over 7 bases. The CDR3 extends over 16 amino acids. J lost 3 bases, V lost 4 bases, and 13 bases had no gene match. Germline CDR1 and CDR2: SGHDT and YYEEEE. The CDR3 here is CASSRAGGLVNYEQYF. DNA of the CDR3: TGTGCCAGCAGCCGAGCAGGGGGTTTAGTCAACTACGAGCAGTACTTC.

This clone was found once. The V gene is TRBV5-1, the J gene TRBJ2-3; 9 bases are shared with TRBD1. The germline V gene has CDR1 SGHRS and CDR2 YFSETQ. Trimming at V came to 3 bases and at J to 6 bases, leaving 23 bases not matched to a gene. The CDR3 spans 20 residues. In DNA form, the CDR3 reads TGCGCCAGCAGCTCCCTTAAGGGACAGGGATCTGGACTGTCATCGGATACGCAGTATTTT. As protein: CASSSLKGQGSGLSSDTQYF.

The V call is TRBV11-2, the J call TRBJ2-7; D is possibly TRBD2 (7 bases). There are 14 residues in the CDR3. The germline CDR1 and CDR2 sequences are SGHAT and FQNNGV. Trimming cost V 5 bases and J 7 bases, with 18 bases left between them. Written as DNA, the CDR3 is TGTGCCAGCAGCCTGTCCCGGGGGCGGGGGGAGCAGTACTTC. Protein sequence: CASSLSRGRGEQYF. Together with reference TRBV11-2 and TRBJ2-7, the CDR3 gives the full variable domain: EAGVAQSPRYKIIEKRQSVAFWCNPISGHATLYWYQQILGQGPKLLIQFQNNGVVDDSQLPKDRFSAERLKGVDSTLKIQPAKLEDSAVYLCASSLSRGRGEQYFGPGTRLTVT.

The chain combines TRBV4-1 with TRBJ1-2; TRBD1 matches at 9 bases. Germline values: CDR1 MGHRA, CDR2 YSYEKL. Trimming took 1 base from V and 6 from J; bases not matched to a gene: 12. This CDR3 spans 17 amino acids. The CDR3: CASSQVLRRDRVNGYTF. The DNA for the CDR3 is TGCGCCAGCAGCCAAGTCTTACGACGGGACAGGGTTAATGGCTACACCTTC.

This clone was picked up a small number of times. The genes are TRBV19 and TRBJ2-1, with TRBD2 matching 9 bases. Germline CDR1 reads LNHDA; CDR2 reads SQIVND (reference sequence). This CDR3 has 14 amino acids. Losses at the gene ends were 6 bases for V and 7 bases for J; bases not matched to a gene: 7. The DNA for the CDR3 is TGTGCCAGTAGCGACGCGGGGGGGTGGAATGAGCAGTTCTTC. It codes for CASSDAGGWNEQFF.

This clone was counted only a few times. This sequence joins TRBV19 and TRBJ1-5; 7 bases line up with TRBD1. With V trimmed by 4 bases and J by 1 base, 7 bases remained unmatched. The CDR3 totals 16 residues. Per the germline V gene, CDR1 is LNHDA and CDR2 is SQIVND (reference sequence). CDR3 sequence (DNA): TGTGCCAGTAGTACGACAGGGTCCGGGAGCAATCAGCCCCAGCATTTT. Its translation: CASSTTGSGSNQPQHF.

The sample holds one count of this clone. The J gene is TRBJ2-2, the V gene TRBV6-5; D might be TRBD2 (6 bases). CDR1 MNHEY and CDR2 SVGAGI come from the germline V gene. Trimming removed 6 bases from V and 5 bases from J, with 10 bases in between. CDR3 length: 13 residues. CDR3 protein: CASRGLMTGELFF. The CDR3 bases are TGTGCCAGCAGAGGACTAATGACCGGGGAGCTGTTTTTT.

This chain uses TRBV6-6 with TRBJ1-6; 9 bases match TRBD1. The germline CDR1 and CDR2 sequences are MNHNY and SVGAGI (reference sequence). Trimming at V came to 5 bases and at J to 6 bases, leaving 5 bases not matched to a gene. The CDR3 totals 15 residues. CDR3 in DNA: TGTGCCAGCAGTCTCCGGGGACAGGGTAATTCACCCCTCCACTTT. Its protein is CASSLRGQGNSPLHF.

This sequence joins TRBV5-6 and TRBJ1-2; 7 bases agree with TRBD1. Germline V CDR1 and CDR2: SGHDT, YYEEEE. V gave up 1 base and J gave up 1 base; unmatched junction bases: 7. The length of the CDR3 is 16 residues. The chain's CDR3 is CASSLYPGQINYGYTF. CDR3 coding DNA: TGTGCCAGCAGCTTGTACCCGGGACAGATTAACTATGGCTACACCTTC.

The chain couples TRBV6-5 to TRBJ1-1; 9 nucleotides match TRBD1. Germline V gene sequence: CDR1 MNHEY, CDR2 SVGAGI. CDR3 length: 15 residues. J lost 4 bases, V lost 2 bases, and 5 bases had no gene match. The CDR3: CASSYATGGSTEAFF. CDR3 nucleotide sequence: TGTGCCAGCAGTTACGCGACAGGGGGGAGCACTGAAGCTTTCTTT.

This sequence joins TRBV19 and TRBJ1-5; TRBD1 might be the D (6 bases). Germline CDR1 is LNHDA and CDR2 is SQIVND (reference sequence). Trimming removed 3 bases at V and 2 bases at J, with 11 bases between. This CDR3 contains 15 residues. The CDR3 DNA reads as TGTGCCAGTAGTATCCGCAGGGGAGGCAATCAGCCCCAGCATTTT. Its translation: CASSIRRGGNQPQHF.

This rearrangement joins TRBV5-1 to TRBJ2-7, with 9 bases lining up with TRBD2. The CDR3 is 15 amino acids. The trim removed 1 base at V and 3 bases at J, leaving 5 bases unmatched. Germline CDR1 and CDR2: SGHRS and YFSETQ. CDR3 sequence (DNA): TGCGCCAGCAGCTTGACTAGCGGGTGGGACTACGAGCAGTACTTC. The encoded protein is CASSLTSGWDYEQYF. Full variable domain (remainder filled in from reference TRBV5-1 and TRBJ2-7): KAGVTQTPRYLIKTRGQQVTLSCSPISGHRSVSWYQQTPGQGLQFLFEYFSETQRNKGNFPGRFSGRQFSNSRSEMNVSTLELGDSALYLCASSLTSGWDYEQYFGPGTRLTVT.

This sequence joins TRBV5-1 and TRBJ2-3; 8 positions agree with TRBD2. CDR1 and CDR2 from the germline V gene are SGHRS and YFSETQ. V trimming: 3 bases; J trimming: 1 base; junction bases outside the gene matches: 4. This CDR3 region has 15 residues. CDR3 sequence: CASSSQAGGTDTQYF. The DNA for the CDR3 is TGCGCCAGCAGCTCCCAAGCGGGGGGCACAGATACGCAGTATTTT.

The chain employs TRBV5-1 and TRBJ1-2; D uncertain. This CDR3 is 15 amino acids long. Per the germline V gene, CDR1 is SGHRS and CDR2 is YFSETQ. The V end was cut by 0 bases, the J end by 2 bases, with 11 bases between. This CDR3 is CASSLEAGLNYGYTF. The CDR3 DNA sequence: TGCGCCAGCAGCTTGGAAGCCGGGTTAAACTATGGCTACACCTTC.